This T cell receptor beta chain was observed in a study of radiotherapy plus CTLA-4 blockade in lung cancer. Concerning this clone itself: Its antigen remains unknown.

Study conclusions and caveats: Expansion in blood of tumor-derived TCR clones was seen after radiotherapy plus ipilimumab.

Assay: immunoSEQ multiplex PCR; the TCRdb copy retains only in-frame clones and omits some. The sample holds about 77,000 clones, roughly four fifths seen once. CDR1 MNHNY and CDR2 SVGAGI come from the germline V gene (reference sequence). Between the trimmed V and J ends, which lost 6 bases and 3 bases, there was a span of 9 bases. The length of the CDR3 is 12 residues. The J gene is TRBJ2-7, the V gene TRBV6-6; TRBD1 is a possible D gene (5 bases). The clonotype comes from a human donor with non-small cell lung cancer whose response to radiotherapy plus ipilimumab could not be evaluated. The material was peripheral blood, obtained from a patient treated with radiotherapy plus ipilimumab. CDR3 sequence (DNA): TGTGCCAGCAGAACGGACATCTACGAGCAGTACTTC. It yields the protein CASRTDIYEQYF.